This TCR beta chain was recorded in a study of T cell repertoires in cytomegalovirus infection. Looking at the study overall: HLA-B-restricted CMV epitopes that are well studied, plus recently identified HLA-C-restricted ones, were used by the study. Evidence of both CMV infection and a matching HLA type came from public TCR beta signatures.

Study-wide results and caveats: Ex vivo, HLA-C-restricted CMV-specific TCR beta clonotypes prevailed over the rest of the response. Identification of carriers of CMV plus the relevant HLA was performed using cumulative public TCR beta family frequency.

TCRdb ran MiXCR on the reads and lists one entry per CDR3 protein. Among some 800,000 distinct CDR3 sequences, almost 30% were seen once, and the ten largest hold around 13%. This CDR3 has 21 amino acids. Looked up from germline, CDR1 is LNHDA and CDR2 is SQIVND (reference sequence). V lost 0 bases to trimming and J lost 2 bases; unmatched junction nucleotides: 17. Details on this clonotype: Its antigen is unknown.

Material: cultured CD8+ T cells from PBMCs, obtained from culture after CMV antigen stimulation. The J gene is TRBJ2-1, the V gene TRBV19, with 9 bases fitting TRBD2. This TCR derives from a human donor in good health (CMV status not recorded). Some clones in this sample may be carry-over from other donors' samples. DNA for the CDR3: TGTGCCAGTAGTATAGATCGGTGGAGCGGGGGGCCCTCGGATACCTACAATGAGCAGTTCTTC. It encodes CASSIDRWSGGPSDTYNEQFF.